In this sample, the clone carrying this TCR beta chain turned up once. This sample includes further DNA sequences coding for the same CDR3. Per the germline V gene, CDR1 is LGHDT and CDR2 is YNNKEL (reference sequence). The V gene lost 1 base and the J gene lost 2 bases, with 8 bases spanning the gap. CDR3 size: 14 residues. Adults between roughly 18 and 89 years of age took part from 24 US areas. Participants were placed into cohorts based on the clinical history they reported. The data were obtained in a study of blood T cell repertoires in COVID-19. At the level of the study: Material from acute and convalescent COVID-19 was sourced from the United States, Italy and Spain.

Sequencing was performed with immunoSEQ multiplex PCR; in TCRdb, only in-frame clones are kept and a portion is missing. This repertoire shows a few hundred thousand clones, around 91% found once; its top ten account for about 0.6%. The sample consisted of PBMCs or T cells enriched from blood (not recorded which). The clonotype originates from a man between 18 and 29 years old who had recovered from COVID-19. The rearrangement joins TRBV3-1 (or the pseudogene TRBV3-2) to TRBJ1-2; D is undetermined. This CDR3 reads CASSQGGGNYGYTF. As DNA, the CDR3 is TGTGCCAGCAGCCAAGGGGGAGGGAACTATGGCTACACCTTC.